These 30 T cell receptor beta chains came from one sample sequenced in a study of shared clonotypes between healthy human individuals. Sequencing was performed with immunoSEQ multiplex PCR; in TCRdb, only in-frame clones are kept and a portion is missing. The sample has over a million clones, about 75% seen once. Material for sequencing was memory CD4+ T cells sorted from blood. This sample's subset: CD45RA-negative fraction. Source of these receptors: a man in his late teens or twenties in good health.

The CDR3 coding sequence is TGTGCCAGCAGCAAAGTTCCTAGCGGGGGAATACAAGAGACCCAGTACTTC. Amino acids: CASSKVPSGGIQETQYF. The chain carries TRBV21-1 and TRBJ2-5; the tabulated D call, TRBD2, remains unverified against the DNA. TRBV21-1 is a pseudogene locus. The CDR3 length is 17 residues.

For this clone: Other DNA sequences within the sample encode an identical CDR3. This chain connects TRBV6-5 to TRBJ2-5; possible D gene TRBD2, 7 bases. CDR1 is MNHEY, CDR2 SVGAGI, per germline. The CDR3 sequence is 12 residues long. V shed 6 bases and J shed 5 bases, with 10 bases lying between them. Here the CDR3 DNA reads TGTGCCAGCAGCCCGGGGGGCGAGACCCAGTACTTC. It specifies CASSPGGETQYF.

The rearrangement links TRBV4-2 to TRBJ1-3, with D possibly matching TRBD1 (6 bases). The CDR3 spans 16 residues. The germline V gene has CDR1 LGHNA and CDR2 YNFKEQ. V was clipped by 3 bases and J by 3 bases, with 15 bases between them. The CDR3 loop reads CASSQEGQFFGNTIYF. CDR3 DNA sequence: TGTGCCAGCAGCCAGGAAGGACAGTTTTTTGGAAACACCATATATTTT.

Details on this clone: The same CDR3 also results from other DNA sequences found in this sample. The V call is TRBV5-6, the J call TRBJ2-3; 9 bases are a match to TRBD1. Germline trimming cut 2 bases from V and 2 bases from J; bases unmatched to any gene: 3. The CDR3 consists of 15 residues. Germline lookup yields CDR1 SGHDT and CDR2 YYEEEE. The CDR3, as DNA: TGTGCCAGCAGCTTAACAGGGGGCTCCACAGATACGCAGTATTTT. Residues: CASSLTGGSTDTQYF.

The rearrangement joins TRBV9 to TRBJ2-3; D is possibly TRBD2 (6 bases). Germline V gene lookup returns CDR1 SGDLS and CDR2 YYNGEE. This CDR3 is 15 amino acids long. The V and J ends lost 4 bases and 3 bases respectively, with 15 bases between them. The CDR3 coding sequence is TGTGCCAGCAGCCGGGACTCAGGGAGGACAGATACGCAGTATTTT. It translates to CASSRDSGRTDTQYF.

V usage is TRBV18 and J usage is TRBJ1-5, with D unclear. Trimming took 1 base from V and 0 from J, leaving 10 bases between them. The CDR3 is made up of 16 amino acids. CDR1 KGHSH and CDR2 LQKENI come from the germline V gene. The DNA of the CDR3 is TGTGCCAGCTCACCACAAGCGGGATATAGCAATCAGCCCCAGCATTTT. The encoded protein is CASSPQAGYSNQPQHF.

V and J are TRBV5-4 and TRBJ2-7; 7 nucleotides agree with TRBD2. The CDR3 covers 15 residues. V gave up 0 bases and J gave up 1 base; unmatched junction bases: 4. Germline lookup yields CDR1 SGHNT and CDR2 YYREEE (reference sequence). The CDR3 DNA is TGTGCCAGCAGCTTGGATTCGGGGGGATCCTACGAGCAGTACTTC. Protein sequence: CASSLDSGGSYEQYF.

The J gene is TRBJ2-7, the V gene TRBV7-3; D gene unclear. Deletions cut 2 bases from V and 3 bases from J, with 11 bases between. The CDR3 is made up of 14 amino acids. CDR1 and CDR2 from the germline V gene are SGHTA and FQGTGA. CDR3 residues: CASSLGPQSYEQYF. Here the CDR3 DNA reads TGTGCCAGCAGCTTAGGGCCCCAGAGCTACGAGCAGTACTTC.

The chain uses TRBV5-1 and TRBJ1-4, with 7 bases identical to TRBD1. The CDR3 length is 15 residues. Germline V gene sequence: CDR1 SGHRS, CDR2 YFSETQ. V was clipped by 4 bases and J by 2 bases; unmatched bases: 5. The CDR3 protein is CASSRTGDTNEKLFF. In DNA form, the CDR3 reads TGCGCCAGCAGCCGCACAGGGGACACTAATGAAAAACTGTTTTTT.

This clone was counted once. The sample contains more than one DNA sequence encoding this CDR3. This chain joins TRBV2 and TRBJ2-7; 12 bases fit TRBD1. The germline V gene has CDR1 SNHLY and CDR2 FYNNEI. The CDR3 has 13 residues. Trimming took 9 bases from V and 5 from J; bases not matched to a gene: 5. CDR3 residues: CASSGQGAHEQYF. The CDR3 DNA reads TGTGCCAGTTCGGGACAGGGGGCCCACGAGCAGTACTTC. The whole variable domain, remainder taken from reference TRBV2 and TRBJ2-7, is EPEVTQTPSHQVTQMGQEVILRCVPISNHLYFYWYRQILGQKVEFLVSFYNNEISEKSEIFDDQFSVERPDGSNFTLKIRSTKLEDSAMYFCASSGQGAHEQYFGPGTRLTVT.

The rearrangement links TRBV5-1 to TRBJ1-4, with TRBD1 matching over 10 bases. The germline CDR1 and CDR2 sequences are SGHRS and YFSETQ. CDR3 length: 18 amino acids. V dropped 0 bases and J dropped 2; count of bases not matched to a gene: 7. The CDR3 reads CASSLEGQGTFTNEKLFF. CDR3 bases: TGCGCCAGCAGCTTGGAGGGACAGGGGACCTTCACTAATGAAAAACTGTTTTTT.

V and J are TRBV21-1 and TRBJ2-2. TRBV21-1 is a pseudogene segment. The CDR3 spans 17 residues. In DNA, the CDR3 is TGTGCCAGCAGCAAAAAGTTAAGTGTTGGTTTGGCCGGGGAGCTGTTTTTT. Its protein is CASSKKLSVGLAGELFF.

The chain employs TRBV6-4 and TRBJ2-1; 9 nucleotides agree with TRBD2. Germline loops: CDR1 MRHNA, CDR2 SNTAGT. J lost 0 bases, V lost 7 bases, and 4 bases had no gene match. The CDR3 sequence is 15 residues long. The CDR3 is CASTISGSSYNEQFF. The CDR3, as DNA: TGTGCCAGCACCATTAGCGGGAGCTCCTACAATGAGCAGTTCTTC.

The CDR3 protein is CASSLGTPAELNTEAFF. The CDR3 region has the DNA TGTGCCAGCAGCCTTGGGACCCCCGCGGAACTAAACACTGAAGCTTTCTTT. This rearrangement joins TRBV13 to TRBJ1-1, with TRBD1 as a possible D gene (5 bases). Germline V gives CDR1 PRHDT, CDR2 FYEKMQ (reference sequence). The CDR3 consists of 17 residues. The V end was cut by 5 bases, the J end by 2 bases, with 21 bases between.

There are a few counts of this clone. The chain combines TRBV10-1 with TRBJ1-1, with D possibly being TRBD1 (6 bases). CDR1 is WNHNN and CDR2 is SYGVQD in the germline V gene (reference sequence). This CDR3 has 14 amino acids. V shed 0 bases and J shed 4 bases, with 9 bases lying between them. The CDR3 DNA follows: TGCGCCAGCAGTGAGTCGGGGGCGCGCACTGAAGCTTTCTTT. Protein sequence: CASSESGARTEAFF.

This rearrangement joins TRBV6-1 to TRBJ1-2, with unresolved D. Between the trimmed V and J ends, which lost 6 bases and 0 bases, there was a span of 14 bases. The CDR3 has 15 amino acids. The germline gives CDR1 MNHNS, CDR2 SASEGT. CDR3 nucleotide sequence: TGTGCCAGCAGACGGACGGAGCCCTCTAACTATGGCTACACCTTC. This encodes CASRRTEPSNYGYTF.

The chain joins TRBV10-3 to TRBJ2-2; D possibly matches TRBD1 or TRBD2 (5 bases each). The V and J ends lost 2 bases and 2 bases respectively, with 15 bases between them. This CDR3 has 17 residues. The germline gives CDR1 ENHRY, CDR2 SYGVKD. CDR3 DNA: TGTGCCATCAGTGAGACCGAGGGGTCCAGCAACACCGGGGAGCTGTTTTTT. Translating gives CAISETEGSSNTGELFF.

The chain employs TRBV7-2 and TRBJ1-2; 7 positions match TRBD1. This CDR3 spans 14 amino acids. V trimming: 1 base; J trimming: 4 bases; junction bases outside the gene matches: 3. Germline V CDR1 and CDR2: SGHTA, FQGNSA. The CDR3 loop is CASSLVDRSYGYTF. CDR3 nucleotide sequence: TGTGCCAGCAGCTTAGTGGACAGGTCCTATGGCTACACCTTC.

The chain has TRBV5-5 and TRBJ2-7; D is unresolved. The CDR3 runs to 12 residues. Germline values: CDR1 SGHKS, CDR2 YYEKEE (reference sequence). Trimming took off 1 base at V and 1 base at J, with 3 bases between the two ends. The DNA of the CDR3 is TGTGCCAGCAGCTTGCTATCCTACGAGCAGTACTTC. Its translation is CASSLLSYEQYF.

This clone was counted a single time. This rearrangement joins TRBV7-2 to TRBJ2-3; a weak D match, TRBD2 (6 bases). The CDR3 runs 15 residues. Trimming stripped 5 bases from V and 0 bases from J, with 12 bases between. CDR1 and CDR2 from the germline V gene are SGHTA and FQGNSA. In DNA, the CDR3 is TGTGCCAGCAGCCGAGCGGGCGTAAGCACAGATACGCAGTATTTT. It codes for CASSRAGVSTDTQYF.

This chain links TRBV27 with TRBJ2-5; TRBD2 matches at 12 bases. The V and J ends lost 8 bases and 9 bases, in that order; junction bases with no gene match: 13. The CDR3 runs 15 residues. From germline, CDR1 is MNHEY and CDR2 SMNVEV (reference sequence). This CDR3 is CASVLTSGGRGAQYF. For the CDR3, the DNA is TGTGCCAGCGTATTGACTAGCGGGGGAAGAGGGGCCCAGTACTTC.

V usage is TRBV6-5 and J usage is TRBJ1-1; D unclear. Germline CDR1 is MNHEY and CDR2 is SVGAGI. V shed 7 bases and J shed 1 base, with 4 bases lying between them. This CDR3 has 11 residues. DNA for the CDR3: TGTGCCAGCATGAGGAACACTGAAGCTTTCTTT. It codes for CASMRNTEAFF.

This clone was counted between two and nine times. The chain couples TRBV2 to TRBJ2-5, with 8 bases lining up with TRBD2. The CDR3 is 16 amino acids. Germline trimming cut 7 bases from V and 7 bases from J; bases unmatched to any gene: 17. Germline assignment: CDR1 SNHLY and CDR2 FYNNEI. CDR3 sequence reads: CASTATSGGEVGTQYF. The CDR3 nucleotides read TGTGCCAGCACGGCTACTAGCGGTGGGGAGGTGGGGACCCAGTACTTC. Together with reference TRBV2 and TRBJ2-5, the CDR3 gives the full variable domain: EPEVTQTPSHQVTQMGQEVILRCVPISNHLYFYWYRQILGQKVEFLVSFYNNEISEKSEIFDDQFSVERPDGSNFTLKIRSTKLEDSAMYFCASTATSGGEVGTQYFGPGTRLLVL.

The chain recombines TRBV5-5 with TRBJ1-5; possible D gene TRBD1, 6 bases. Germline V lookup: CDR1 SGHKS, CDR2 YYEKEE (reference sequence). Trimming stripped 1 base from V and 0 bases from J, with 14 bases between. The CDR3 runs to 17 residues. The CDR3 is CASSLTQTGYSNQPQHF. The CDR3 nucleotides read TGTGCCAGCAGCTTGACCCAGACAGGCTATAGCAATCAGCCCCAGCATTTT. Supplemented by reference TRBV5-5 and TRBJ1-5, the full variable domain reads DAGVTQSPTHLIKTRGQQVTLRCSPISGHKSVSWYQQVLGQGPQFIFQYYEKEERGRGNFPDRFSARQFPNYSSELNVNALLLGDSALYLCASSLTQTGYSNQPQHFGDGTRLSIL.

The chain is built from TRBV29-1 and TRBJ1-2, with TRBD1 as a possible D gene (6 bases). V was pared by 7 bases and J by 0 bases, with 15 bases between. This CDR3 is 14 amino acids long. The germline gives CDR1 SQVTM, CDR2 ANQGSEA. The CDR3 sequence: CSADRSATNYGYTF. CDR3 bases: TGCAGCGCCGACAGGTCCGCAACTAACTATGGCTACACCTTC.

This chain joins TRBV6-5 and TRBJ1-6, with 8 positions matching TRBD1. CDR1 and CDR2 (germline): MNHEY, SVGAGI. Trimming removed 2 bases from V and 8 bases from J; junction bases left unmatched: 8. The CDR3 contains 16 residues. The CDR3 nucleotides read TGTGCCAGCAGTTACCGAATCGACAGGGGATATTCACCCCTCCACTTT. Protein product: CASSYRIDRGYSPLHF.

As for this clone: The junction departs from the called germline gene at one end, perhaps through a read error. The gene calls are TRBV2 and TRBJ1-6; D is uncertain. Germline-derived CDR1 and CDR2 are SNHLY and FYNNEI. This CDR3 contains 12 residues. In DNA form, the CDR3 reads TGTGCCAGCATGAATAGTAACAAAATCACGGTCTTT. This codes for CASMNSNKITVF.

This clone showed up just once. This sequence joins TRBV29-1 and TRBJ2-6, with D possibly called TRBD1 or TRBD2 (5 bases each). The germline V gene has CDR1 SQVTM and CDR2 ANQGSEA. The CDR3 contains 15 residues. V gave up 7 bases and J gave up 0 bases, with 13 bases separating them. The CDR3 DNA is TGCAGCGCCCCCGGGGCGCGCTCTGGGGCCAACGTCCTGACTTTC. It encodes CSAPGARSGANVLTF.

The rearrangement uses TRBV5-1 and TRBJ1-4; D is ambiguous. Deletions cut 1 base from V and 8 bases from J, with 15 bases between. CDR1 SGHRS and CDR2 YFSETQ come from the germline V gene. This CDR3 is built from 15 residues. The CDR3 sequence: CASSLFGREEEKLFF. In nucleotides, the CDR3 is TGCGCCAGCAGCTTGTTTGGGCGAGAGGAAGAAAAACTGTTTTTT.

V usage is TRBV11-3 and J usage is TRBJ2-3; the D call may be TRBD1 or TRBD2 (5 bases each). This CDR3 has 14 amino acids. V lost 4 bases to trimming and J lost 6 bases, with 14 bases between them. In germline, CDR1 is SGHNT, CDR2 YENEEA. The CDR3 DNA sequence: TGTGCCAGCAGCTCGGGACGGTCGGCCGATACGCAGTATTTT. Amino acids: CASSSGRSADTQYF.